The clone carrying this T cell receptor beta chain was recorded a few times. V lost 1 base to trimming and J lost 5 bases, with 6 bases between them. The CDR3 is 13 amino acids. Looked up from germline, CDR1 is SGHVS and CDR2 is FNYEAQ. This specimen belongs to a study of PD-1 blockade in classical Hodgkin lymphoma. Measured with immunoSEQ multiplex PCR; TCRdb has only the in-frame clones, and not every one. The sample shows over 70,000 clones, approximately 88% of them seen only once. Every patient relapsed after autologous stem cell transplantation, and brentuximab vedotin exposure varied. The source is a human donor with classical Hodgkin lymphoma. The V call is TRBV7-6, the J call TRBJ1-5; no definite D call. Sequenced material: peripheral blood mononuclear cells (PBMCs), taken at baseline. CDR3 region: CASSLGADQPQHF. The CDR3, as DNA: TGTGCCAGCAGCTTAGGGGCGGATCAGCCCCAGCATTTT. Supplemented by reference TRBV7-6 and TRBJ1-5, the full variable domain reads GAGVSQSPRYKVTKRGQDVALRCDPISGHVSLYWYRQALGQGPEFLTYFNYEAQQDKSGLPNDRFSAERPEGSISTLTIQRTEQRDSAMYRCASSLGADQPQHFGDGTRLSIL.